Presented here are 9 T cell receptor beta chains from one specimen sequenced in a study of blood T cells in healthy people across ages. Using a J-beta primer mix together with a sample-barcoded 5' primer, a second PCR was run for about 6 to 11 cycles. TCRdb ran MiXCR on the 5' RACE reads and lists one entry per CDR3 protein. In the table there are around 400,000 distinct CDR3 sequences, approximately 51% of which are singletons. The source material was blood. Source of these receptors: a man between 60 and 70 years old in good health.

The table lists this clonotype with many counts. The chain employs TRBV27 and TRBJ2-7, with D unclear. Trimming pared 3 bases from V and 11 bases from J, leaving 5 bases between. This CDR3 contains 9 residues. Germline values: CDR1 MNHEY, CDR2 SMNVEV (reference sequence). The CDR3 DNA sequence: TGTGCCAGCAGTTTCCAGGAGTACTTC. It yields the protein CASSFQEYF.

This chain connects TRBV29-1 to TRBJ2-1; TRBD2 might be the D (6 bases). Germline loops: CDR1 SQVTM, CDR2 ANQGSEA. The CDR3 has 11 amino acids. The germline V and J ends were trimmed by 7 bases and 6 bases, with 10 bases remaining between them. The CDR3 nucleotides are TGCAGCGGCGGGACCGGCAATGAGCAGTTCTTC. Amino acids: CSGGTGNEQFF.

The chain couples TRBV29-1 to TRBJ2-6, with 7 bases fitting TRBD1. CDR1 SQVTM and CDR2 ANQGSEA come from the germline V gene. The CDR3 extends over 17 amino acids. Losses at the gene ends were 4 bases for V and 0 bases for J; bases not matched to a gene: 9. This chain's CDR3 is CSVAQGVPGSGANVLTF. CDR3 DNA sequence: TGCAGCGTTGCTCAGGGGGTGCCCGGCTCTGGGGCCAACGTCCTGACTTTC.

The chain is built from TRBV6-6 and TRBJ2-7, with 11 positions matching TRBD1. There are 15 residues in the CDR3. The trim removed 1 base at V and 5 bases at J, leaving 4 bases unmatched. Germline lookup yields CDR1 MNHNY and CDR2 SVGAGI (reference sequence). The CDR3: CASSYYRTGGDEQYF. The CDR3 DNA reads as TGTGCCAGCAGTTACTACCGGACAGGGGGCGACGAGCAGTACTTC.

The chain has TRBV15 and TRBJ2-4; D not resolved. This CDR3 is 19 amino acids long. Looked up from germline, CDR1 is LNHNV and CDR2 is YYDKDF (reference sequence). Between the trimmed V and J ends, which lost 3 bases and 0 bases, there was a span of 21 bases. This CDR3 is CATSRDLTPQDLAKNIQYF. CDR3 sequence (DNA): TGTGCCACCAGCAGGGACCTGACACCTCAGGACCTAGCCAAAAACATTCAGTACTTC.

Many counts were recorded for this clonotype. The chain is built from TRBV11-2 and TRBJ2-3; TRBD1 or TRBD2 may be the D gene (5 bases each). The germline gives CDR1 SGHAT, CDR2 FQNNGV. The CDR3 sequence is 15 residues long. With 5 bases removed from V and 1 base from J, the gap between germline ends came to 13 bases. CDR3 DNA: TGTGCCAGCAGCCTGACGGGGCTTCGCACAGATACGCAGTATTTT. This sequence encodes CASSLTGLRTDTQYF.

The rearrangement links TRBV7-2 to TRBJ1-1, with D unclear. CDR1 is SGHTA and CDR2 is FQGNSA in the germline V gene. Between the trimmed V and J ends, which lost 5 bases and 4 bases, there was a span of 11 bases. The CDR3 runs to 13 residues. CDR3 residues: CASSLSEATEAFF. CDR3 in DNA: TGTGCCAGCAGCCTCTCCGAAGCCACTGAAGCTTTCTTT.

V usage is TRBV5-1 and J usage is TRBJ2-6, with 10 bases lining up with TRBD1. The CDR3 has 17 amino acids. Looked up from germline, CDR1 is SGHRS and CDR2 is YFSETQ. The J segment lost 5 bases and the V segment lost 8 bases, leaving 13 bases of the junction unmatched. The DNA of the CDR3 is TGCGCCAGTTCCGACGGGACAGGGGTCACTAGGGCCAACGTCCTGACTTTC. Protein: CASSDGTGVTRANVLTF.

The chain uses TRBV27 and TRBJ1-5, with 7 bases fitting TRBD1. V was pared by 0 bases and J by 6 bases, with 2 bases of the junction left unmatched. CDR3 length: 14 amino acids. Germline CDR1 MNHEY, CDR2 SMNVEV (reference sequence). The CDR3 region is CASSLSDRLQPQHF. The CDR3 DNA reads TGTGCCAGCAGTTTATCGGACAGGCTTCAGCCCCAGCATTTT.